This T cell receptor beta chain was retrieved from a study of human T cells and chemical hapten exposure. Study at large: Each week of the roughly 25-week study, patients had diphenylcyclopropenone applied to the scalp.

Trimming removed 2 bases from V and 5 bases from J, with 22 bases in between. Germline V lookup: CDR1 MNHEY, CDR2 SVGEGT. This CDR3 is 18 amino acids long. In its sample, this clonotype was seen many times. What it recognizes is unknown. Study-wide points: After DPC sensitization, TCRs above 1 in 1000 frequency showed no change.

Individual cDNA molecules received unique molecular identifiers in the library. TCRdb analysed the RACE reads with MiXCR anew, one entry per CDR3 protein. The data hold about 340,000 distinct CDR3 sequences, with around 7% observed a single time. Time point specified: patch test 1, 2 weeks after DPC sensitization. As to treatment: therapeutic diphenylcyclopropenone sensitization with weekly scalp DPC. The chain links TRBV6-2 or TRBV6-3 to TRBJ2-1; maybe TRBD1 (6 bases). This specimen was whole blood, taken in connection with sensitization to the hapten diphenylcyclopropenone (DPC). This TCR came from a woman younger than 35 with alopecia areata. Some clones in this sample may be carry-over from other donors' samples. CDR3 region: CASSYSYPGGRGNNEQFF. CDR3 bases: TGTGCCAGCAGTTACAGTTACCCTGGGGGCCGGGGAAACAATGAGCAGTTCTTC.